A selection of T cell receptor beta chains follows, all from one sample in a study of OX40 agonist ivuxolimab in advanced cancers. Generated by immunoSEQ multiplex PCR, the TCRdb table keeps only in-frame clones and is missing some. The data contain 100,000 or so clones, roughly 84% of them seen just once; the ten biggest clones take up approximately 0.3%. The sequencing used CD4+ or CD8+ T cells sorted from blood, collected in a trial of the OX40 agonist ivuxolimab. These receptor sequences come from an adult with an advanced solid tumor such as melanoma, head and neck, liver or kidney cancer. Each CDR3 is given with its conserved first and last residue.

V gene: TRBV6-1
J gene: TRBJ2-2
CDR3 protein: CASRGGPNTGELFF

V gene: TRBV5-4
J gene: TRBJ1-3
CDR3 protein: CASSLTTGVGNTIYF

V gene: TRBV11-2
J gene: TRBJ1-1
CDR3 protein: CASSLVGQGSADTEAFF

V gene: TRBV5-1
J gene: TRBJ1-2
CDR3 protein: CASSLGGRTGVGGYTF

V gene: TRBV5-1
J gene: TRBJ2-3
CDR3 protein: CASSLGAGGTDTQYF

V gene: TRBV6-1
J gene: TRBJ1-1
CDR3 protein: CASSEHLNTEAFF

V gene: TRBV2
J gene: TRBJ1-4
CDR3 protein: CASSGQFFPNEKLFF

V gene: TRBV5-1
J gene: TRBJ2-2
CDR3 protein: CASSPGGANTGELFF

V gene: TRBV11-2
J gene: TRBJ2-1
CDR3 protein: CASSPIPGGRVREQFF

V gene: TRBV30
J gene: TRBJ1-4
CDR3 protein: CAWSVLSGVGEKLFF

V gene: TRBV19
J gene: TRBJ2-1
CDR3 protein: CASQPGDNSYNEQFF

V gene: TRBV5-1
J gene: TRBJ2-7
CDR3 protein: CASSLDRYEQYF

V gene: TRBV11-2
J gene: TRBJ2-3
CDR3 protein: CASTPGAGGSTDTQYF

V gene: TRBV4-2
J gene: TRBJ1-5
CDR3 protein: CASSQDPGQPQHF

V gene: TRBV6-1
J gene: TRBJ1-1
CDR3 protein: CASSHTMEGTEAFF

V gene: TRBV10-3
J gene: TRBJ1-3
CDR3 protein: CATTGGPGNTIYF

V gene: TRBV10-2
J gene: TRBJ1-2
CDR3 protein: CASSESKNRGANDGYTF

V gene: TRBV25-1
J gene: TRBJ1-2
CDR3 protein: CASSEDSGGWYGYTF

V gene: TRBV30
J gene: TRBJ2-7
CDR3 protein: CAWNPYWGRAYEQYF

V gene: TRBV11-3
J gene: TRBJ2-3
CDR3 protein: CASSSRGLASTDTQYF

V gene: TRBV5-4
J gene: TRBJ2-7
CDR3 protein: CASSLQAGTRTSYEQYF

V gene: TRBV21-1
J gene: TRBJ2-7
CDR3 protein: CASTKVGDGVSYEQYF

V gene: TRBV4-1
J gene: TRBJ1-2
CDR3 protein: CASSQGGRGTFNYGYTF

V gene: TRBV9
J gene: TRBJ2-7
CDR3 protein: CASSGGTGPYEQYF

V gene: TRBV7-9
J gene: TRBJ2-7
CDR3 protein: CASSLALSGGRSYEQYF

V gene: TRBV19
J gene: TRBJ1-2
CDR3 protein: CASSNVEFYGYTF

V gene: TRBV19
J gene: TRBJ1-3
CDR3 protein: CASSITSWGNTIYF

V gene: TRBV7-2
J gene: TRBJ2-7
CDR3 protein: CASSHGGEQYF

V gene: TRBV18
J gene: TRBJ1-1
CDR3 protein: CASSRFDNGPRGTEAFF

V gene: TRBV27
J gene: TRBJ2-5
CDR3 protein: CASSFVGAGETQYF

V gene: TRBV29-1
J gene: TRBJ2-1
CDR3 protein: CSCQGDNYNEQFF

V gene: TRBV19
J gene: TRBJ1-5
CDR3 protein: CASSPLDRDSNQPQHF

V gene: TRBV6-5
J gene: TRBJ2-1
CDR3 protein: CASSSPGGGSGEQFF

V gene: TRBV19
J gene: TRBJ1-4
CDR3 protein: CASIAGPPTGKLFF

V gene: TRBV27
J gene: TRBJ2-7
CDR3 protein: CASSSGVLDYEQYF

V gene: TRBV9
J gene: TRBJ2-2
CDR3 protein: CASNPRGSTGELFF

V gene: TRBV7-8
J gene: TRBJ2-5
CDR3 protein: CASSIRDSAPQETQYF

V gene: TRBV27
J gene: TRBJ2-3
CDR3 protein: CASSSLQGAKGDTQYF

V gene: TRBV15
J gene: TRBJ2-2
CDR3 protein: CATSRDRGRDGELFF

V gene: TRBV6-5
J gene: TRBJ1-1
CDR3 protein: CASSYSGQGTEAFF

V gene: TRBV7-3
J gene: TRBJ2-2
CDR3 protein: CASKAGAMNTGELFF

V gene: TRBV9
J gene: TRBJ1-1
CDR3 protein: CASSTRANTEAFF

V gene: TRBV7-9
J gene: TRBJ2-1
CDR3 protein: CASSRYSGVSYNEQFF

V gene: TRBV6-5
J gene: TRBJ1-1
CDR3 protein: CASSQGRNTEAFF

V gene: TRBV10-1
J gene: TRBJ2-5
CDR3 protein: CASARDRMQETQYF

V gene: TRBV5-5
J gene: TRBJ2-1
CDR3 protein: CASRSGTEGYNEQFF

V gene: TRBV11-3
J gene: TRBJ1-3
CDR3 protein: CASSHDRHPGNTIYF

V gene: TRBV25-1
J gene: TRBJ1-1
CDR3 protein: CASRGQNGATEAFF

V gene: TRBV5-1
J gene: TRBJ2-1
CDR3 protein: CASSWSGQGANEQFF

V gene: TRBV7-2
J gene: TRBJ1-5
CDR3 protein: CASSGGRTGVNQPQHF

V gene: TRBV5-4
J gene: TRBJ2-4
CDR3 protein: CASSPGLAGPGDIQYF

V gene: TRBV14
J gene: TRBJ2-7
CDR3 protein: CASSLFITGTGEQYF

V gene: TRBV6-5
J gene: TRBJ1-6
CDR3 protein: CASSPRGMSPLHF

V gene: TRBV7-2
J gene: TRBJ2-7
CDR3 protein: CASSFKGAYEQYF

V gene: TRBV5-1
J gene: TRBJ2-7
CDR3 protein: CASTRGAPGEQYF

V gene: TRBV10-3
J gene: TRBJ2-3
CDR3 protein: CAISLGQGAADTQYF

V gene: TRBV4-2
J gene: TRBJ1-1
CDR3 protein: CASSPIGQGGTEAFF

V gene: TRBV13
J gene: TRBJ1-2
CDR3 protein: CASSFLAPTNYGYTF